The sequence of this T cell receptor beta chain was determined in a study of T cells in Graves' hyperthyroidism and ophthalmopathy. Template material for amplifying TCR beta CDR3 regions consisted of RNA transcripts. The HTBI primer set served for first-round RT-PCR of the TCR CDR3. TCRdb re-derived calls from the multiplex PCR reads in MiXCR, one entry per CDR3 protein. The sample holds hundreds of thousands of distinct CDR3 sequences; about 45% are singletons and the top ten take roughly 7.2%. After removal of 5 bases from V and 8 bases from J, the junction contained 10 bases not matched to a gene. CDR1 is SGHVS, CDR2 FNYEAQ, per germline. The CDR3 length is 15 residues. On this clonotype: As yet, its antigen is unknown.

Broader study findings: The model identified upcoming ophthalmopathy a median approximately 6.4 months ahead of onset. A model of 13 V-J features distinguished ophthalmopathy from stable hyperthyroidism. The majority of expanded thyroid clonotypes above 0.001 also appeared in blood.

The rearrangement joins TRBV7-6 to TRBJ2-7, with 12 bases matching TRBD2. What was sequenced was peripheral blood or thyroid tissue (not recorded which). The TCR was taken from an adult man with Graves' disease, either hyperthyroidism or ophthalmopathy (not recorded which). CDR3 sequence (DNA): TGTGCCAGCAGCCCCCGTCCTAGCGGGGGGGCGAAGCAGTACTTC. Protein: CASSPRPSGGAKQYF.